This T cell receptor beta chain originates from a study of low-dose radiotherapy and immunotherapy resistance in tumors. The overall study: In Cohort 2, 1 Gy per fraction was delivered every two weeks, for a total of 13 Gy over 26 weeks. The drug cyclophosphamide was given into a vein at 200 mg/m2 every two weeks, one day before radiation and immunotherapy.

Documented time point: after trial treatment. Treatment here: LDRT plus nivolumab, ipilimumab, low-dose cyclophosphamide and aspirin (RACIN trial). V was clipped by 6 bases and J by 4 bases; unmatched bases: 9. CDR3 length equals 15 residues. Germline-derived CDR1 and CDR2 are MGHRA and YSYEKL. TRAV- and TRBV-specific primers, spanning alpha and beta chains, primed first-strand cDNA. The authors amplified TCRs for 15 to 25 PCR cycles with a constant-region primer and a V-primer adapter. The isolated mRNA underwent amplification through in vitro transcription. From the reads, TCRdb called clonotypes with MiXCR, one entry per CDR3 protein. The sample lists about 30,000 distinct CDR3 sequences; about 53% were seen once.

V and J are TRBV4-1 and TRBJ2-1; 7 nucleotides match TRBD1. This TCR was sampled from a male donor with gallbladder cancer. The material sequenced was PBMCs, taken after low-dose radiotherapy plus immunotherapy. This CDR3 reads CASRRTGYTYNEQFF. The DNA of the CDR3 is TGCGCCAGCAGGCGGACAGGATATACTTACAATGAGCAGTTCTTC.